This T cell receptor (beta chain) is drawn from a study of glioma-infiltrating T cells after dendritic cell vaccination. Looking at the study overall: Monocyte-derived dendritic cells, cultured seven days with IL-4 and GM-CSF, were pulsed with autologous tumor lysate.

Primers: 60 V beta forward and 13 J beta reverse. TCRdb's table, derived via immunoSEQ multiplex PCR, lists solely in-frame clones and lacks some. Here the sample spans about 73,000 clones, approximately 80% being singletons. This CDR3 has 16 amino acids. CDR1 and CDR2 (germline): SGHAT, FQNNGV. V lost 4 bases, J lost 3 bases, and 8 bases stayed unmatched. This chain joins TRBV11-2 and TRBJ2-3, with 9 positions matching TRBD2. This clonotype was obtained from a human donor with glioblastoma. The sample here was blood, taken before dendritic cell vaccination. The CDR3 DNA is TGTGCCAGCAGCTCGTGGGCTAGCGGGGAAACAGATACGCAGTATTTT. Its protein product is CASSSWASGETDTQYF.